This TCR beta chain was captured by sequencing in a study of blood T cells in healthy people across ages. Broader study findings: Older age went with lower TCR beta diversity per million T cells, in a roughly linear way.

Through a sample-barcoded 5' primer and a J-beta primer mix, a second PCR was run for roughly 6 to 11 cycles. Unique molecular identifiers of 12 random nucleotides labeled each cDNA. Per sample, CDR3-containing paired-end reads numbered at least 2.5 million. TCRdb used MiXCR to reprocess the 5' RACE reads, holding one entry per CDR3 protein. This sample has 1,300,000 or so distinct CDR3 sequences, with roughly 60% found just once. A remark on this clonotype: Its antigen is currently unknown.

Per individual sample, total RNA of at least 5.5 micrograms was extracted. Germline CDR1 is DFQATT and CDR2 is SNEGSKA (reference sequence). This CDR3 comprises 13 residues. V was cut by 3 bases and J by 9 bases, with 15 bases left in between. The clonotype comes from a man between 18 and 29 years old in good health. Sequencing input: blood. The rearrangement links TRBV20-1 to TRBJ2-4, with D unclear. CDR3: CSASLTGTVIQYF. The CDR3 nucleotides are TGCAGTGCTAGCTTAACCGGCACGGTCATTCAGTACTTC.